The 21 T cell receptor beta chains below come from one sample, sequenced in a study of T cells in Graves' hyperthyroidism and ophthalmopathy. Amplification targeted TCR beta CDR3 regions from RNA transcripts. A set of HTBI primers served as the primers for a first-round RT-PCR of the TCR CDR3. TCRdb independently ran MiXCR on the multiplex PCR reads; one entry per CDR3 protein. The sample has about 740,000 distinct CDR3 sequences, 13% to 15% seen once. Sequencing used blood. The source of these receptors is a woman younger than 35 with Graves' hyperthyroidism.

This rearrangement joins TRBV6-5 to TRBJ1-2; a possible D gene is TRBD1 (6 bases). The CDR3 covers 15 residues. Germline V gives CDR1 MNHEY, CDR2 SVGAGI. Trimming took off 0 bases at V and 2 bases at J, with 10 bases between the two ends. The CDR3: CASSYSLDSNYGYTF. In DNA form, the CDR3 reads TGTGCCAGCAGTTACTCTTTGGACAGCAACTATGGCTACACCTTC.

Many counts were recorded for this clonotype. The DNA of the CDR3 is TGTGCCAGCACCCGGGGGTACGAGCAGTACTTC. It translates to CASTRGYEQYF. The chain is built from TRBV2 and TRBJ2-7; tentatively, D is TRBD2 (6 bases). Per germline, CDR1 SNHLY and CDR2 FYNNEI. This CDR3 has 11 amino acids. V was trimmed by 7 bases and J by 4 bases, leaving 8 bases between them.

This clonotype came up many times. The rearrangement uses TRBV12-3 or TRBV12-4 and TRBJ1-4; D is unresolved. The CDR3 runs to 15 residues. Trimming stripped 6 bases from V and 5 bases from J, with 16 bases between. The CDR3, as DNA: TGTGCCAGCAGGGAATCCGGGTCACTGAATGAAAAACTGTTTTTT. Amino acid sequence: CASRESGSLNEKLFF.

This clonotype was seen only a few times. The V and J genes are TRBV28 and TRBJ2-7; 13 bases fit TRBD2. Germline CDR1 reads MDHEN; CDR2 reads SYDVKM. V shed 6 bases, J shed 0 bases, and the junction held 8 bases outside the gene matches. This CDR3 region has 17 residues. The CDR3 DNA follows: TGTGCCAGCAGCCCTGGACTAGCGGGGGAAAGCTCCTACGAGCAGTACTTC. This gives the protein CASSPGLAGESSYEQYF.

This clonotype was seen repeatedly, ten times or more. The gene calls are TRBV12-3 or TRBV12-4 and TRBJ2-1, with a possible D match to TRBD2 (7 bases). The CDR3 sequence is 14 residues long. The V end lost 2 bases, the J end lost 8 bases, and 13 bases lay between the germline ends. CDR3 protein: CASSLRTRGDEQFF. The CDR3, as DNA: TGTGCCAGCAGTTTAAGGACTAGGGGGGATGAGCAGTTCTTC.

This clonotype occurred a few times. The gene calls are TRBV6-6 and TRBJ1-1, with D possibly matching TRBD1 (5 bases). With 2 bases removed from V and 6 bases from J, the gap between germline ends came to 13 bases. The germline V gene encodes CDR1 MNHNY and CDR2 SVGAGI (reference sequence). There are 14 residues in the CDR3. The CDR3 loop is CASSYGGGISEAFF. The CDR3 coding sequence is TGTGCCAGCAGTTACGGGGGGGGGATCTCTGAAGCTTTCTTT.

The chain is built from TRBV18 and TRBJ1-6; D uncertain. With 2 bases removed from V and 6 bases from J, the gap between germline ends came to 14 bases. Germline CDR1 and CDR2: KGHSH and LQKENI. The CDR3 sequence is 16 residues long. The CDR3 spells CASSPGVVHGNSPLHF. In nucleotides, the CDR3 is TGTGCCAGCTCACCAGGGGTAGTTCACGGTAATTCACCCCTCCACTTT.

This clonotype showed up just a few times. The chain has TRBV15 and TRBJ2-7; 8 bases are a match to TRBD2. Germline values: CDR1 LNHNV, CDR2 YYDKDF (reference sequence). The CDR3 loop spans 15 amino acids. With 1 base clipped from V and 4 bases from J, the junction kept 6 bases outside the gene matches. The CDR3, as DNA: TGTGCCACCAGCAGAGGGAATAGCGGGACATACGAGCAGTACTTC. Its translation is CATSRGNSGTYEQYF.

This clonotype has just a few counts. V is TRBV6-9 and J is TRBJ2-1, with TRBD2 matching over 8 bases. The CDR3 consists of 17 residues. With V trimmed by 3 bases and J by 6 bases, 13 bases remained unmatched. The V gene's germline CDR1 is MNHGY and CDR2 SVAAGI. The CDR3 protein is CASSYRLAGLGRNEQFF. CDR3 sequence (DNA): TGTGCCAGCAGTTACCGGCTAGCGGGTTTGGGTCGCAATGAGCAGTTCTTC.

The table lists this clonotype with many counts. The chain joins TRBV11-2 to TRBJ2-2, with 9 bases lining up with TRBD2. CDR3 size: 16 residues. Germline CDR1 reads SGHAT; CDR2 reads FQNNGV. V gave up 4 bases and J gave up 6 bases; unmatched junction bases: 9. DNA of the CDR3: TGTGCCAGCAGCTACCCTCGACTAGCGGAGTCCGGGGAGCTGTTTTTT. Amino acid sequence: CASSYPRLAESGELFF.

The chain is built from TRBV7-6 and TRBJ2-1; D not resolved. Germline-derived CDR1 and CDR2 are SGHVS and FNYEAQ. This CDR3 has 13 residues. V lost 3 bases to trimming and J lost 5 bases, with 8 bases between them. The CDR3 DNA is TGTGCCAGCAGCTTGGTTACAGACAATGAGCAGTTCTTC. Translating gives CASSLVTDNEQFF.

This chain connects TRBV30 to TRBJ2-7; 8 positions agree with TRBD1. Germline V gene sequence: CDR1 GTSNPN, CDR2 SVGIG (reference sequence). J lost 2 bases, V lost 4 bases, and 10 bases had no gene match. This CDR3 region has 15 residues. CDR3 loop: CAWNPGQGPAYEQYF. For the CDR3, the DNA is TGTGCCTGGAATCCCGGACAGGGTCCTGCCTACGAGCAGTACTTC.

This clonotype was detected ten times or more. V usage is TRBV28 and J usage is TRBJ2-1, with D unclear. Germline V gene data show CDR1 as MDHEN and CDR2 as SYDVKM. The CDR3 extends over 11 amino acids. Trimming removed 1 base from V and 9 bases from J, with 4 bases in between. As DNA, the CDR3 is TGTGCCAGCAGTTTATCCATTGAGCAGTTCTTC. It encodes CASSLSIEQFF.

On this clonotype itself: This could be a read error, since a much larger clone is one nucleotide away. No conserved phenylalanine or tryptophan is present at the end of the CDR3, so a read error is the likely explanation. The chain is built from TRBV28 and TRBJ2-5, with D possibly being TRBD2 (6 bases). The CDR3 consists of 12 residues. The germline V gene has CDR1 MDHEN and CDR2 SYDVKM. The V end lost 5 bases, the J end lost 3 bases, and 7 bases lay between the germline ends. Written as DNA, the CDR3 is TGTGCCAGCAGTGGAGGGGAAGAGACCCAGTACCTC. Protein sequence: CASSGGEETQYL.

This clonotype was recorded at least ten times. The rearrangement joins TRBV27 to TRBJ2-7; D not certain. Trimming left V 0 bases short and J 2 bases short, with 11 bases between. The CDR3 is made up of 15 amino acids. In germline, CDR1 is MNHEY, CDR2 SMNVEV (reference sequence). CDR3 amino acids: CASSLSVQATYEQYF. The CDR3 DNA reads TGTGCCAGCAGTTTATCTGTGCAGGCGACCTACGAGCAGTACTTC.

Concerning this clonotype itself: It is likely a read error, because the conserved phenylalanine at the end of the CDR3 is missing. The DNA is omitted, as the CDR3 cannot be located on it reliably, and the CDR3 follows TCRdb's listing. The chain employs TRBV28 and TRBJ2-1. The germline V gene encodes CDR1 MDHEN and CDR2 SYDVKM. The CDR3 sequence runs 15 residues, both termini included. The CDR3 loop reads CASNMAGSSYNEQFS.

This clonotype was seen repeatedly, ten times or more. The chain links TRBV5-5 to TRBJ2-7; TRBD2 matches 10 bases. The CDR3 has 16 amino acids. The J segment lost 0 bases and the V segment lost 4 bases, leaving 7 bases of the junction unmatched. CDR1 and CDR2 from the germline V gene are SGHKS and YYEKEE (reference sequence). The CDR3 nucleotides are TGTGCCAGCAGCCGGAGACTAGCGGGCAGCTCCTACGAGCAGTACTTC. Protein sequence: CASSRRLAGSSYEQYF.

This clonotype has just a few counts. The gene calls are TRBV7-8 and TRBJ2-2; possibly TRBD2 for D (7 bases). The V gene's germline CDR1 is SGHVS and CDR2 FQNEAQ. The CDR3 has 17 amino acids. V lost 2 bases and J 4 bases, leaving 17 bases between the germline ends. In DNA, the CDR3 is TGTGCCAGCAGCTTAAGGGGGGGACCGGGACGCACCGGGGAGCTGTTTTTT. The encoded protein is CASSLRGGPGRTGELFF.

This clonotype has more than one count but fewer than ten. This sequence joins TRBV7-8 and TRBJ2-2; D is unclear. The ends were cut back, 5 bases at V and 1 base at J, with 11 bases in the middle. Germline V CDR1 and CDR2: SGHVS, FQNEAQ. This CDR3 contains 15 residues. The CDR3 protein is CASSPPRWNTGELFF. The DNA for the CDR3 is TGTGCCAGCAGCCCCCCAAGGTGGAACACCGGGGAGCTGTTTTTT.

This clonotype has a handful of counts. The chain joins TRBV7-9 to TRBJ2-5; D is perhaps TRBD2 (6 bases). Germline CDR1 reads SEHNR; CDR2 reads FQNEAQ (reference sequence). The CDR3 contains 13 residues. The V and J ends lost 1 base and 9 bases respectively, with 12 bases between them. The DNA for the CDR3 is TGTGCCAGCAGCTTAGGCGGCGGGAAGGCCCAGTACTTC. Amino acids: CASSLGGGKAQYF.

The J gene is TRBJ1-6, the V gene TRBV2, with D possibly being TRBD1 (5 bases). The V gene's germline CDR1 is SNHLY and CDR2 FYNNEI. V dropped 4 bases and J dropped 7 bases, with 20 bases sitting between them. This CDR3 spans 17 amino acids. CDR3 residues: CASSALAGRQRNSPLHF. The CDR3 DNA sequence: TGTGCCAGCAGTGCTTTGGCAGGGCGGCAGCGGAATTCACCCCTCCACTTT.